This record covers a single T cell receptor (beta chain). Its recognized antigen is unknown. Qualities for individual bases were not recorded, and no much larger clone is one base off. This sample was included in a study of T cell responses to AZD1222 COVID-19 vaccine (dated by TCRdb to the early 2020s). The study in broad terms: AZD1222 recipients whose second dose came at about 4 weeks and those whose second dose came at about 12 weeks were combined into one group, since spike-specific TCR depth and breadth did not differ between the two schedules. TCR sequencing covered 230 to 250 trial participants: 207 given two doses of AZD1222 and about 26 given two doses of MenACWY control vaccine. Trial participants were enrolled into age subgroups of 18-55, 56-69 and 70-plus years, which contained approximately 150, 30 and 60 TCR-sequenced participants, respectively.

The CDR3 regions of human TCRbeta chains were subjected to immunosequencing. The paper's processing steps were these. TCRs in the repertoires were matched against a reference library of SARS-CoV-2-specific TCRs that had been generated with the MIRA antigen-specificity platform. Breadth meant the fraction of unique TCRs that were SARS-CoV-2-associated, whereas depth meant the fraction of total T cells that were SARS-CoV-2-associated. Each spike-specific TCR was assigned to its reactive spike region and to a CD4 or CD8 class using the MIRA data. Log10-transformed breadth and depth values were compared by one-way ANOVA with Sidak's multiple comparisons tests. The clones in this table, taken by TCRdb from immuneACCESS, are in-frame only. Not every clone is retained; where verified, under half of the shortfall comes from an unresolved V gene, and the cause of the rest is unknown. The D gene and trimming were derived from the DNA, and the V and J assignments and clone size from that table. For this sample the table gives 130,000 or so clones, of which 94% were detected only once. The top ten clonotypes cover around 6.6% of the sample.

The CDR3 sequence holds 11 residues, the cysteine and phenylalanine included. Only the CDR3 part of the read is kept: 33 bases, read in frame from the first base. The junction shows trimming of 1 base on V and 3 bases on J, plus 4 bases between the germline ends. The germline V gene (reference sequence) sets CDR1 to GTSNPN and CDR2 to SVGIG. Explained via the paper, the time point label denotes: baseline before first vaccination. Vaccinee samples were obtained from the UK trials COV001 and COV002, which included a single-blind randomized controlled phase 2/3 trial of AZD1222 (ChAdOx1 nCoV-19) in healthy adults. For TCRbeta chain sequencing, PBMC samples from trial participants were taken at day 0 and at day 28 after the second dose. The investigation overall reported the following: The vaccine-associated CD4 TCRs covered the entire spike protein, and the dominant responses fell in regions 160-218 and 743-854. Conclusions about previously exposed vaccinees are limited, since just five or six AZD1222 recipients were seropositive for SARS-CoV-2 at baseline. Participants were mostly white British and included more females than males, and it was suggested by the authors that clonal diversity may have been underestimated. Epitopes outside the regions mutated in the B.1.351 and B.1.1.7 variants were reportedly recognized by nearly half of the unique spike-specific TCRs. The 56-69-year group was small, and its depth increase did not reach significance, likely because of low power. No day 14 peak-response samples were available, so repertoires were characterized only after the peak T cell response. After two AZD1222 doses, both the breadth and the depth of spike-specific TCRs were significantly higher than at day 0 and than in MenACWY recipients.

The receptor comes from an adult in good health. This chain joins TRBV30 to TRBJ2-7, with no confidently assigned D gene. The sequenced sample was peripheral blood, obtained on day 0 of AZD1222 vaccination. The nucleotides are TGTGCCTGGAGTGGTGGCTACGAGCAGTACTTC. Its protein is CAWSGGYEQYF.